Sequencing of this TCR beta chain was carried out in a study of blood T cell repertoires in COVID-19. Study as a whole: Specimens from acute and convalescent COVID-19 originated in the United States, Italy and Spain.

Study processing details: Reference gene primer amplification in the assay estimated nucleated cell counts. The method was immunoSEQ multiplex PCR; TCRdb's version includes in-frame clones alone and lacks a portion of them. V, J and clone size were drawn from that table, and D and trimming were deduced from the DNA. Here the sample spans approximately 230,000 clones, roughly 87% being singletons. Individuals aged about 18 to 89 years were recruited from about two dozen US areas. Participants' reported clinical history set cohort assignment. The CDR3 is made up of 13 amino acids. The V and J ends lost 3 bases and 2 bases, in that order; junction bases with no gene match: 0. In germline, CDR1 is GTSNPN, CDR2 SVGIG (reference sequence).

Sequencing used PBMCs or T cells enriched from blood (not recorded which). The V and J genes are TRBV30 and TRBJ1-3, with 8 bases identical to TRBD1. The clonotype comes from a woman aged 25-40 years with acute COVID-19. The CDR3 protein is CAWSRGPGNTIYF. CDR3 nucleotides: TGTGCCTGGAGCAGGGGGCCTGGAAACACCATATATTTT.